A single T cell receptor (beta chain) is shown here with its context. This clonotype has only one observation. It has no known antigen specificity. No per-base quality is available; no much larger clone lies one base away. The library came from 5' RACE. TCRdb records Illumina HiSeq 2500 as the sequencer. The second PCR ran for roughly 7 to 12 cycles and used a J-beta primer mix along with a sample-barcoded 5' primer. A template-switch 5' adaptor carrying 12 random nucleotides introduced a unique molecular identifier onto each TCR beta cDNA molecule. Each sample yielded at least 3 million CDR3-containing paired-end reads. First-strand cDNA was synthesized from all RNA with the Mint cDNA synthesis kit, primed by a TRBC-specific oligonucleotide. All cDNA was treated with uracil-DNA glycosylase and then went through a first 18-cycle PCR with the universal primers M1SS and BC2_uni_R. The study's own analysis went as follows. For normalization, 1 million high-quality reads, each with a distinct molecular identifier, were randomly selected from each sample. Reads with shared molecular identifiers were discarded instead of being binned into consensus sequences. CDR3 identification, clonotype clustering and error correction used MiTCR with a Q25 quality threshold and the strictest error-elimination algorithm. A nonparametric unseen species model with Euler transformation was used to estimate lower-bound total TCR beta diversity. TCRdb redid the processing of the public reads, applying fastp at Q25 and MiXCR, and retained in-frame beta chains. Each CDR3 protein appears once, grouped with its most common genes and DNA. The V and J calls were not made by the authors but by TCRdb's processing. In all, the sample holds about 760,000 distinct CDR3 sequences, and roughly three fifths of those were seen once. The ten largest make up 20% to 30% of the sample.

The record originates from a study of blood T cells in healthy people across ages (dated by TCRdb to the mid-2010s). In terms of the full investigation: In model experiments, template switching captured roughly one uniquely barcoded TCR beta cDNA molecule for every two T cells. To avoid experimental bias, donors of different ages were distributed randomly across sequencing lanes. Using deep sequencing normalized with unique cDNA molecular identifiers, the study measured how TCR beta repertoire diversity changes with age. The donors were split into four age groups: young (average around 17 years), middle-aged (39), aged (about 62) and long-lived (about 74). Two additional independent replicas of 1 million unique cDNA reads from the same blood draw were analyzed for two donors (one aged 18 to 29 and one aged 80 or older).

Results and caveats for the whole study, not just this receptor: As age increased, observed TCR beta diversity per million T cells dropped in a roughly linear way, and a significant reduction was already evident by age roughly 40. Estimates of total diversity based on one million sequenced T cells were regarded as lower bounds and as underestimates. Observed TCR beta diversity correlated strongly with the percentage of naive T cells measured by flow cytometry. Because profiling used bulk unsorted PBMCs, naive and antigen-experienced compartments could not be compared conclusively. Compared with the aged group, the long-lived group had more naive CD4+ T cells, fewer expanded clones and increased TCR diversity, a pattern suggesting age selection. Because donor CMV infection status was unknown, age-related changes in expanded clonotypes were potentially confounded.

The junction carries 9 bases between V and J, which are trimmed by 1 base and 4 bases respectively. From the cysteine up to the phenylalanine, the CDR3 has a length of 13 residues. Only the CDR3 part of the read is kept: 39 bases, read in frame from the first base. The germline V gene (reference sequence) provides CDR1 GTSNPN and CDR2 SVGIG. Donors were 35 to 40 systemically healthy Caucasian individuals from Russia aged roughly 6 to 90 years. Each donor gave about 9.7 milliliters of peripheral blood, drawn into EDTA-treated Vacutainer tubes. Ficoll-Paque density-gradient centrifugation was used to isolate PBMCs, with at least 7 million per sample. Total RNA, at least 6 micrograms per sample, was extracted from PBMCs with Trizol reagent. Naive CD45RAhigh/CD27high T cell percentages were measured by flow cytometry on a PBMC aliquot from every donor.

The sample consisted of blood. The origin of this receptor is a man aged 40-50 years in good health. This chain joins TRBV30 to TRBJ2-3; no D segment can be confidently identified. The DNA sequence is given as TGTGCCTGGAGTGGGGGTTTATCAGATACGCAGTATTTT. This yields the protein CAWSGGLSDTQYF.